This is a list of T cell receptor beta chains from one sample in a study of T cell responses to AZD1222 COVID-19 vaccine. The table came from immunoSEQ multiplex PCR; TCRdb's copy has only in-frame clones and leaves some out. This sample has 96,000 or so clones, with almost 90% found just once. Sequencing was performed on peripheral blood, taken on day 0 of AZD1222 vaccination. The receptors were sampled from an adult in good health. CDR3s leave out the opening cysteine and the closing phenylalanine or tryptophan.

V	J	CDR3
TRBV29-1	TRBJ2-1	SALPPSYNEQF
TRBV28	TRBJ1-2	ASSLDRGFGYT
TRBV7-2	TRBJ1-2	ASSFISGPTARDGYT
TRBV6-2/TRBV6-3	TRBJ2-7	ASSSFTGTSGRAKGEQY
TRBV7-2	TRBJ2-5	ASSSSNGRETQY
TRBV6-5	TRBJ2-1	ASSYMRRASYNEQF
TRBV6-2/TRBV6-3	TRBJ2-2	ASSWLAGGPSTGELF
TRBV15	TRBJ1-1	ATSRDLAEAF
TRBV24-1	TRBJ2-5	ATSEGAGGIGETQY
TRBV30	TRBJ2-7	AWRGTSGIIYEQY